The 15 T cell receptor beta chains in this list originate from one sample, sequenced in a study of T-cell reconstitution after alpha-beta-depleted transplantation in children (dated by TCRdb to the mid-2010s). The library was built by means of PCR. Sequencer: Illumina HiSeq 2500. TCR library preparation used molecular barcoding, with unique molecular identifiers applied to normalize quantification of the TCRbeta repertoire. In-frame beta chains were kept once TCRdb had trimmed the public reads at Q25 with fastp and called clones with MiXCR. Every CDR3 protein is listed once, alongside the most common genes and DNA of its rows. Recorded for this sample are about 500,000 distinct CDR3 sequences; 30% to 35% of them occurred a single time. The biggest ten clones account for more than 2% of the sample. Sequencing was performed on PBMCs from the stem cell graft donor, taken from the stem cell graft. The receptors originated from a human donor who donated a stem cell graft to a child with aplastic anemia.

The rearrangement joins TRBV15 to TRBJ2-7, with D possibly being TRBD1 (6 bases). Germline V gene data show CDR1 as LNHNV and CDR2 as YYDKDF (reference sequence). The CDR3 has 14 residues. The germline V and J ends were trimmed by 8 bases and 0 bases, with 14 bases remaining between them. CDR3 in DNA: TGTGCCACCCTAGATTGGACAGTCTCCTACGAGCAGTACGTC. Translated, it gives CATLDWTVSYEQYV.

The V gene is TRBV20-1, the J gene TRBJ1-2; D ambiguous. CDR1 and CDR2 (germline): DFQATT, SNEGSKA (reference sequence). This CDR3 is built from 14 residues. The V and J ends lost 4 bases and 3 bases respectively, with 15 bases between them. CDR3 sequence reads: CSAIGGSHDYGYTF. The CDR3 region has the DNA TGCAGTGCTATAGGCGGGTCACACGACTATGGCTACACCTTC.

This rearrangement joins TRBV29-1 to TRBJ2-1; 8 bases are shared with TRBD1. With 2 bases clipped from V and 2 bases from J, the junction kept 2 bases outside the gene matches. The CDR3 has 14 residues. Germline V gene sequence: CDR1 SQVTM, CDR2 ANQGSEA. CDR3 DNA sequence: TGCAGCGTTGAACAGGGGGCTGCCTACAATGAGCAGTTCTTC. Translation gives CSVEQGAAYNEQFF.

V usage is TRBV29-1 and J usage is TRBJ1-4; D is ambiguous. The germline V and J ends were trimmed by 5 bases and 7 bases, with 8 bases remaining between them. The CDR3 contains 11 residues. The V gene's germline CDR1 is SQVTM and CDR2 ANQGSEA. The CDR3 spells CSVRTVEKLFF. The CDR3 DNA reads TGCAGCGTTAGGACGGTTGAAAAACTGTTTTTT.

The rearrangement links TRBV11-2 to TRBJ2-5, with 10 bases fitting TRBD2. The CDR3 spans 18 residues. J gave up 5 bases and V 1 base, and 13 bases lay outside the gene matches. The germline V gene encodes CDR1 SGHAT and CDR2 FQNNGV. CDR3 sequence (DNA): TGTGCCAGCAGCTTAGTGTGGCTAGCGGGAGAAGGGACGGAGACCCAGTACTTC. Translated: CASSLVWLAGEGTETQYF.

This chain uses TRBV7-8 with TRBJ2-7, with 12 nucleotides matching TRBD2. Trimming cost V 5 bases and J 5 bases; bases outside gene matches: 10. CDR3 length: 16 amino acids. CDR1 is SGHVS and CDR2 is FQNEAQ in the germline V gene. The CDR3 coding sequence is TGTGCCAGCAGCCTACTCTCTAGCGGGAGGGCTCACGAGCAGTACTTC. It codes for CASSLLSSGRAHEQYF. The variable domain in full, completed from reference TRBV7-8 and TRBJ2-7, reads GAGVSQSPRYKVAKRGQDVALRCDPISGHVSLFWYQQALGQGPEFLTYFQNEAQLDKSGLPSDRFFAERPEGSVSTLKIQRTQQEDSAVYLCASSLLSSGRAHEQYFGPGTRLTVT.

V and J are TRBV6-1 and TRBJ1-2; a weak D match, TRBD1 (5 bases). The CDR3 runs to 15 residues. Between the trimmed V and J ends, which lost 6 bases and 9 bases, there was a span of 23 bases. Germline lookup yields CDR1 MNHNS and CDR2 SASEGT. CDR3 in amino acids: CASSHYRDGGLCYTF. The CDR3 DNA reads as TGTGCCAGCAGCCATTACCGGGACGGCGGTCTATGCTACACCTTC.

The J gene is TRBJ2-1, the V gene TRBV12-3 or TRBV12-4; 9 bases align to TRBD1. This CDR3 contains 15 residues. J was trimmed by 6 bases and V by 7 bases; bases with no gene match: 10. CDR3 coding DNA: TGTGCCAGCATCTTAACAGGGGGCGCCGGCAATGAGCAGTTCTTC. This encodes CASILTGGAGNEQFF.

The chain employs TRBV6-1 and TRBJ1-2; D gene ambiguous. V was trimmed by 0 bases and J by 7 bases, leaving 6 bases between them. The CDR3 extends over 12 amino acids. Germline CDR1 is MNHNS and CDR2 is SASEGT. CDR3 sequence (DNA): TGTGCCAGCAGTGAAGCAGGGCCTGGCTACACCTTC. This codes for CASSEAGPGYTF.

This chain joins TRBV7-6 and TRBJ1-1; D is undetermined. The CDR3 has 14 amino acids. V lost 1 base and J lost 1, with 7 bases in between. The germline V gene encodes CDR1 SGHVS and CDR2 FNYEAQ. CDR3 sequence: CASSLESSNTEAFF. Written as DNA, the CDR3 is TGTGCCAGCAGCTTAGAATCGTCGAACACTGAAGCTTTCTTT.

The chain links TRBV3-1 to TRBJ2-7; D gene ambiguous. CDR3 length: 14 amino acids. Germline loops: CDR1 LGHDT, CDR2 YNNKEL (reference sequence). Trimming stripped 0 bases from V and 0 bases from J, with 6 bases between. In nucleotides, the CDR3 is TGTGCCAGCAGCCAAGACCCAAGCTCCTACGAGCAGTACTTC. Its translation is CASSQDPSSYEQYF.

This clonotype was seen just once. CDR3 sequence reads: CASSLVWTEGGYTF. The DNA for the CDR3 is TGTGCCAGCAGCTTAGTTTGGACAGAAGGTGGCTACACCTTC. The J gene is TRBJ1-2, the V gene TRBV7-9, with a weak D call TRBD1 (6 bases). CDR3 length: 14 residues. CDR1 and CDR2 (germline): SEHNR, FQNEAQ (reference sequence). Between the trimmed V and J ends, which lost 1 base and 7 bases, there was a span of 13 bases.

This sequence joins TRBV2 and TRBJ1-2, with a tentative D call TRBD1 (6 bases). With 7 bases removed from V and 6 bases from J, the gap between germline ends came to 18 bases. The germline V gene has CDR1 SNHLY and CDR2 FYNNEI. CDR3 length: 14 amino acids. For the CDR3, the DNA is TGTGCCAGCACAGGGGAGGCCCTAGCCCATGGCTACACCTTC. This encodes CASTGEALAHGYTF. Variable domain in full (rest from reference TRBV2 and TRBJ1-2): EPEVTQTPSHQVTQMGQEVILRCVPISNHLYFYWYRQILGQKVEFLVSFYNNEISEKSEIFDDQFSVERPDGSNFTLKIRSTKLEDSAMYFCASTGEALAHGYTFGSGTRLTVV.

This clonotype was seen only once. The chain employs TRBV4-3 and TRBJ2-6, with D unclear. Deletions cut 1 base from V and 1 base from J, with 14 bases between. Germline CDR1 reads LGHNA; CDR2 reads YSLEER. The CDR3 is 18 residues long. The CDR3 bases are TGCGCCAGCAGCCAAGGAATGGCCGCCCGTTCTGGGGCCAACGTCCTGACTTTC. Translating it yields CASSQGMAARSGANVLTF.

The J gene is TRBJ1-4, the V gene TRBV20-1, with a weak D call TRBD1 (5 bases). Germline CDR1 and CDR2: DFQATT and SNEGSKA (reference sequence). The CDR3 runs 15 residues. With 1 base removed from V and 3 bases from J, the gap between germline ends came to 12 bases. The CDR3 DNA is TGCAGTGCTAGAGCCCCGGGGGGTTCTAATGAAAAACTGTTTTTT. It yields the protein CSARAPGGSNEKLFF.